This paragraph covers one T cell receptor beta chain sequence. As to time point: newly diagnosed GD, antithyroid drugs for less than 3 months. Following extraction of RNA from PBMCs, that RNA was used to make the TCR library. Into tubes containing EDTA, approximately 9 milliliters of peripheral blood were drawn. According to the study, TCR beta libraries were built with iRepertoire HTBI primers and CDR3-region Arm-PCR. One entry per CDR3 protein results from TCRdb running MiXCR on the multiplex PCR reads. The sample carries approximately 480,000 distinct CDR3 sequences, 15% to 20% recorded once. This record belongs to a study of regulatory T cells in long-lasting Graves disease. The data also belong to a second study, concerning T cells in Graves' hyperthyroidism and ophthalmopathy. That source notes: Researchers ran a first-round RT-PCR on the TCR CDR3 using the HTBI primer set.

The receptor's source is a man aged 40-55 years with Graves disease. Here the sequenced sample was peripheral blood mononuclear cells (PBMCs), taken at new diagnosis, from a patient treated with antithyroid drugs.

CDR3 in amino acids: CSVIQQGQKQPQHF. The CDR3 region has the DNA TGCAGTGTTATTCAACAGGGGCAAAAGCAGCCCCAGCATTTT. This chain uses TRBV20-1 with TRBJ1-5, with TRBD1 matching 7 bases. After removal of 7 bases from V and 7 bases from J, the junction contained 13 bases not matched to a gene. The CDR3 is 14 residues long. CDR1 is DFQATT and CDR2 is SNEGSKA in the germline V gene (reference sequence).